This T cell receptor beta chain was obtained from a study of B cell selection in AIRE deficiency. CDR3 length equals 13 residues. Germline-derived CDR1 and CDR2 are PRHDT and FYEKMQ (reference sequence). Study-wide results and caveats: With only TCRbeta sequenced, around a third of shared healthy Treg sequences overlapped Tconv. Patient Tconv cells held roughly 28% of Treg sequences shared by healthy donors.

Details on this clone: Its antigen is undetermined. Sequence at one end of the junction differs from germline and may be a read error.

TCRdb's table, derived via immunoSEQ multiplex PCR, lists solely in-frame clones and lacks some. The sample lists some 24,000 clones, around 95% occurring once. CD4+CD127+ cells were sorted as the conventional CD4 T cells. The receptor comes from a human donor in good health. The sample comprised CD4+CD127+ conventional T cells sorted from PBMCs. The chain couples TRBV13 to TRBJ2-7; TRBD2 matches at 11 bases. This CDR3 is CASSLVAGGPLNF. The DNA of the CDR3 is TGTGCCAGCAGCTTAGTAGCGGGAGGGCCCCTTAACTTC.